This T cell receptor beta chain was retrieved from a study of shared clonotypes between healthy human individuals. Across the study: Donor ages ranged 18 to 49 years: a couple of women, a few men.

This clone has just one count. Its target is not known. Repertoires were generated with immunoSEQ multiplex PCR, while TCRdb's copy carries only in-frame clones and drops some. The sample has about 1 million clones; about 74% are singletons. The CDR3 covers 18 residues. The trim removed 4 bases at V and 3 bases at J, leaving 11 bases unmatched. Per the germline V gene, CDR1 is SGHRS and CDR2 is YFSETQ. Study results and limitations: A handful of donors shared 5% to 5.5% of their naive CD4 clonotypes. Relative to their counterparts shared across all four donors, non-shared clonotypes exhibited diminished generation probabilities.

The V call is TRBV5-1, the J call TRBJ2-5; 14 nucleotides agree with TRBD2. The TCR sequence derives from a man younger than 35 in good health. Sequencing was carried out using memory CD4+ T cells sorted from blood. The subset denotes: CD45RA-negative fraction. The CDR3 DNA follows: TGCGCCAGCAGCCCTACGGGGACTAGCGGGAGTTTCGAAGAGACCCAGTACTTC. Its protein is CASSPTGTSGSFEETQYF.